This T cell receptor (beta chain) was sequenced in a study of CXCR3-negative and CXCR3-positive naive CD8 T cells. Study-wide points: Memory CD8+ cells showed much lower diversity, while both naive subsets displayed comparably high diversity.

Details on this clonotype: Its antigen is as yet unknown.

The germline V gene has CDR1 DFQATT and CDR2 SNEGSKA (reference sequence). This CDR3 is built from 14 residues. Through 5' RACE with UMI labels, the TRB cDNA libraries were prepared. After re-calling the 5' RACE reads, TCRdb lists one entry per CDR3 protein, DNA absent. The record lists roughly 28,000 distinct CDR3 sequences, of which the ten most abundant hold more than 8.5%. The chain joins TRBV20-1 to TRBJ2-7; TCRdb reports TRBD1, a call that lacks DNA to check it against. The sequence was obtained from a human donor in good health. Some clones in this sample may be carry-over from other donors' samples. The material sequenced was memory CD8+ T cells from blood. The CDR3: CSASGGGDLDEQYF.